A selection of T cell receptor beta chains follows, all from one sample in a study of blood T cell repertoires in COVID-19. Sequencing used immunoSEQ multiplex PCR; TCRdb keeps in-frame clones, though not all of them. The sample lists some 68,000 clones, roughly 90% occurring once. Sequences were obtained from peripheral blood. These receptors originate from a man aged 45-65 years with active COVID-19. CDR3s include the opening cysteine and the closing phenylalanine or tryptophan.

v_call: TRBV7-8; cdr3_aa: CASSLSLGGRETQYF
v_call: TRBV20-1; cdr3_aa: CSASSAGGGNPYNEQFF
v_call: TRBV7-2; cdr3_aa: CASSRTGTLNTEAFF
v_call: TRBV5-4; cdr3_aa: CASSPRAGINTGELFF
v_call: TRBV6-5; cdr3_aa: CASTGRSYNSPLHF
v_call: TRBV5-1; cdr3_aa: CASSPGNREQFF
v_call: TRBV5-1; cdr3_aa: CASSFGTGVAGNEKLFF
v_call: TRBV6-2/TRBV6-3; cdr3_aa: CASSYNTDSAFYEQYF
v_call: TRBV24-1; cdr3_aa: CATSDYPTGRYGYTF
v_call: TRBV7-9; cdr3_aa: CASSLVTGEKLFF
v_call: TRBV18; cdr3_aa: CASSPPSEMETQYF
v_call: TRBV3-1/TRBV3-2; cdr3_aa: CASSSGTSNPEVETQYF
v_call: TRBV2; cdr3_aa: CASSDPGLADGEQYF
v_call: TRBV7-9; cdr3_aa: CASSLSGSEAFF
v_call: TRBV9; cdr3_aa: CASSVGLSRRAVSGANVLTF
v_call: TRBV19; cdr3_aa: CASSIAGLGETQYF
v_call: TRBV6-5; cdr3_aa: CASRPPGQVNSPLHF
v_call: TRBV30; cdr3_aa: CAWSVGGGPGDTQYF
v_call: TRBV25-1; cdr3_aa: CASSGRDNSYEQYF
v_call: TRBV5-1; cdr3_aa: CASSLTGLNYGYTF
v_call: TRBV7-8; cdr3_aa: CASSLEWLASAYNEQFF
v_call: TRBV27; cdr3_aa: CASSLEWGTSGINEQFF
v_call: TRBV28; cdr3_aa: CASTSPRGSYNSPLHF
v_call: TRBV12-3/TRBV12-4; cdr3_aa: CASRLVNEQYF